This TCR beta chain was recorded in a study of cytomegalovirus exposure and HLA in healthy donors (dated 2017 in TCRdb). For context, the study as a whole: In an earlier analysis of fewer than 750 of the donors, 250 to 300 Gb of sequence data and just under 120 million unique TCR beta sequences from about 190 million T cells were reported. An early release covering around 630 HLA-typed donors comprised roughly 300 gigabases of sequencing data and 85 million or so unique TCR sequences. Of the roughly 400 genotyped donors, approximately 80% fell in the genetic ancestry cluster associated with self-reported Caucasian donors. The study aimed to test whether signatures of past pathogen exposure could be identified by cataloging public T cell receptors. The T cell repertoires of 666 subjects were profiled by immunosequencing and related to cytomegalovirus serostatus. Besides the first cohort of roughly 640 subjects, a separate validation cohort made up of 120 different subjects was used. High-throughput TCR immunosequencing, statistical association of individual TCRs with disease status, and machine learning were combined to predict cytomegalovirus infection status. In a later analysis, previously published TCR beta repertoires from several hundred donors were re-analyzed and high-resolution HLA genotyping was added so that TCR occurrence patterns could be studied. The later analysis used no new phenotypic data to find candidate immune exposures, relying instead on TCR beta sequences and their occurrence across donors. In an earlier analysis of 500 to 650 of the donors, high-throughput TCR beta sequencing was used to judge whether each TCR beta V gene segment behaved as functional or pseudogenic. Donor age, sex, ethnicity and CMV serostatus were collected together with the repertoire data. A later genetic analysis took genome-wide SNP genotypes for about three fifths of the roughly 670 donors and used that subset as a discovery cohort. Every discovery cohort repertoire had been produced on one sequencing platform. HLA typing covered class I and class II loci at four-digit resolution. The number of donors typed differed by locus, with roughly 620-630 for A, B, C, DRB1 and DQB1, about 500 for DQA1, about 610 for DPA1, and around 430 for DPB1. Because of strong linkage in the cohort, four to six DR-DQ haplotypes were treated as single units for association and clustering. Among roughly 400 genotyped donors of the cohort, an average of roughly 240,000 unique TCR beta nucleotide sequences were sequenced per donor, around 20% of them non-productive.

As to this clone: Its recognized antigen is unknown. One junction end disagrees with the germline gene, perhaps due to a read error.

Study-wide findings and limitations: In vitro tests confirmed that a few of the cytomegalovirus-associated TCR beta chains recognize cytomegalovirus antigens. A further reported finding was that TCR beta sequences accurately predicted the HLA-A and HLA-B alleles for most subjects in the first cohort. In a later analysis, most CMV-associated TCR beta chains were found to appear HLA-restricted, with HLA associations seemingly driven largely by CMV exposure. The classifier was reported to diagnose cytomegalovirus status with high specificity and sensitivity in both the original cohort and the validation cohort. HLA typing was unavailable for some donors at each locus, so association tests used only the typed subset. In a later analysis, the rate of TCR association differed among HLA loci, with DRB1 alleles having the most associated TCRs and HLA-C alleles having the fewest. Linkage disequilibrium might explain the correlated functional status among segregating V segments, but an unknown experimental factor could not be excluded. A later analysis associated 16,951 TCR beta sequences with specific HLA alleles at a false discovery rate of 0.05. A later analysis found that HLA-associated TCR beta chains were more clonally expanded and had lower generation probabilities than equally common non-associated chains. A later genetic analysis reported fewer N-insertions in productive TCRs among donors in an Asian-associated ancestry cluster than the 666-donor mean. A total of fewer than 200 TCR beta chains were listed by the study as associated with cytomegalovirus. Some IMGT-functional V segments, including TRBV6-2 and TRBV6-3, could not be told apart with the 87-base-pair reads, so those segments were excluded. About 17 rarely observed V segments, including chromosome 9 orphons, were excluded from the earlier analysis of a few hundred of the donors because counts were too low. An association between a missense DCLRE1C variant and V-gene and J-gene trimming of TCR beta chains was found in a later genetic analysis and replicated in an independent cohort. A cluster of highly shared sequence variants was judged likely to represent a technical artifact of the sequencing pipeline. Presence/absence analyses assumed roughly uniform sequencing depth across donors, an assumption that may not hold. The authors suggested that the approach could potentially be generalized to other disease states and immunological phenotypes. In an earlier analysis of under 600 of the donors, most TCR beta V segments were observed in productive rearrangements about 87% or about 30% of the time, broadly matching IMGT annotations. In this cohort, only TCR beta chains were sequenced, and detectable features were limited by the absence of alpha or paired-chain data. For the cohort, immune exposure information was limited to CMV serostatus. In a later analysis, several top co-occurrence clusters were reported to appear linked to parvovirus B19, influenza, CMV and Epstein-Barr virus. Most TCR sequences were seen in very few donors, while some public TCRs were found in many individuals. When HLA alleles, especially DR and DQ, strongly co-occurred, attributing TCR associations to individual alleles was difficult.

CDR1 and CDR2, looked up from the germline V gene, are ENHRY and SYGVKD. The CDR3 spans 15 residues, from the cysteine through the phenylalanine. Here the CDR3 DNA is all that survives: 45 bases in frame from base 1. The cohort comprised fewer than 700 healthy bone marrow donors. All cohort members were sampled while nominally healthy, although unrecorded immune exposures were likely present. The donor was CMV seronegative and belonged to the group of over 300 seronegative cohort members. A peripheral blood sample was collected from each donor, and TCR beta sequencing was performed on peripheral blood mononuclear cells. Genomic DNA was extracted from the blood cell samples with the Qiagen DNeasy Blood Extraction Kit. The library was prepared using the immunoSEQ multiplex PCR assay. For the multiplex PCR, a mixture combining 60 forward primers for TCR Vbeta segments and 13 reverse primers for TCR Jbeta segments was used. A multiplex PCR assay on genomic DNA amplified the CDR3 region of rearranged TCR beta genes. The amplified TCR beta libraries were sequenced on the Illumina HiSeq System as 87-base-pair reads. The authors' analysis ran thus. Across the 670 or so repertoires, a later analysis counted approximately 83 million unique TCR beta chains, 8.5 million to 12 million of which were shared by at least two donors. Raw reads were error-corrected and collapsed into unique sequences by a nearest-neighbor algorithm in which closely related sequences were merged to remove PCR and sequencing errors. Alignment of CDR3 sequences to IMGT reference sequences was used to assign V, D and J gene segments. For a sequence to be retained, a match of at least six nucleotides was required to both a V gene segment and a J gene segment. A rearrangement was called productive if the CDR3 had no stop codons and remained in frame with V and J, and every other rearrangement was called non-productive. Following IMGT convention, CDR3 was defined as the stretch from the second conserved V-encoded cysteine up to the conserved J-encoded phenylalanine. The earlier analysis of around 640 of the donors excluded sequences that lacked an unambiguous match to a single V gene segment. In an earlier analysis of approximately 560 of the donors, a V segment was called functional when productive rearrangements were above 56.7%, and segregating when the standard deviation between donors exceeded 5%. A statistical classification framework was developed to diagnose cytomegalovirus status using the catalog of TCR beta chain sequences. In a later analysis, V and J genes were assigned by comparing TCR nucleotide sequences against IMGT/GENE-DB human TR gene sequences. The TCRdist pipeline was used in a later analysis to assign CDR3 sequences and most-parsimonious VDJ recombination scenarios. In a later analysis, every TCR beta chain was defined by the combination of its CDR3 amino acid sequence and its V-gene family, and reads without a unique V-gene family were dropped. To address suspected cross-contamination and a sequencing artifact, a later analysis removed under 600 highly shared, low-generation-probability nucleotide sequences. In a later analysis, a clonal expansion index was calculated for each public chain from normalized within-repertoire ranks of inferred template counts. A later analysis computed generation probabilities with a VDJ recombination model fitted to out-of-frame rearrangements, and checked the results against IGoR. A later analysis scored TCR-TCR, TCR-HLA and TCR-CMV co-occurrence with hypergeometric tests, applying a repertoire-size bias correction to TCR pairs. In a later analysis, false discovery rates were estimated by permuting HLA or CMV assignments 20 times. In a later analysis, co-occurring TCRs were grouped with DBSCAN, and TCRdist sequence similarity was added when clustering was performed within HLA-allele-positive subsets. Co-occurrence clustering excluded repertoires with fewer than 30,000 or more than 120,000 public chains, plus five with anomalous nucleotide sharing. TCRdb re-hosts the immuneACCESS table, in-frame sequences only. Its copies lack some clones; in the studies checked, an unresolved V gene accounts for under half of them, and the cause for the rest is not known. From that table come the V and J calls and clone size; the DNA was used to work out D and trimming. Present in this sample are approximately 120,000 clones, roughly 79% of which were seen just once. Less than 2.5% of the sample rests with the top ten.

The sequence is built from TRBV10-3 and TRBJ1-1; the D gene remains uncertain. The material sequenced was PBMCs. This receptor was obtained from a woman in her twenties or thirties in good health and CMV-seronegative. The bases are TGTGCCAGCAGTGATGCGGGGAGTATGAACACTGAAGCTTTCTTT. This translates into CASSDAGSMNTEAFF.